This is a list of T cell receptor beta chains from one sample in a study of blood T cell repertoires in COVID-19. Measured with immunoSEQ multiplex PCR; TCRdb has only the in-frame clones, and not every one. The table lists about 200,000 clones, more than 75% of them singletons. The sequenced sample consisted of peripheral blood. The receptors were sampled from a man aged 55 to 69 who had recovered from COVID-19. The CDR3 runs from the conserved cysteine through the conserved F or W. The order of the fields is D gene, J gene, clone size, V gene, CDR3 protein, CDR3 DNA. The D gene is left open where the match is weak. Clone size is given for some rows only: seen once, a few or many times, or a class if the clone is expanded.

>-|TRBJ2-3|-|TRBV7-3
CASSLNGVSSTDTQYF
TGTGCCAGCAGCTTAAACGGAGTTTCTAGCACAGATACGCAGTATTTT
>-|TRBJ1-2|large|TRBV7-9
CASSPPGGENYGYTF
TGTGCCAGCAGCCCCCCCGGCGGGGAGAACTATGGCTACACCTTC
>TRBD1|TRBJ2-7|-|TRBV5-1
CASSPDRGSEQYF
TGCGCCAGCAGCCCTGACAGGGGTAGCGAGCAGTACTTC
>TRBD1|TRBJ2-2|few|TRBV10-1
CASSEGQGSGELFF
TGCGCCAGCAGTGAGGGACAGGGGTCCGGGGAGCTGTTTTTT
>TRBD1|TRBJ2-5|-|TRBV12-3/TRBV12-4
CTSRQQGKETQYF
TGTACCAGCAGACAACAGGGGAAAGAGACCCAGTACTTC
>-|TRBJ2-2|-|TRBV6-1
CASSERYRRGELFF
TGTGCCAGCAGTGAGAGGTATAGGCGCGGGGAGCTGTTTTTT
>TRBD1|TRBJ1-5|-|TRBV30
CAWTEGGRNQPQHF
TGTGCCTGGACCGAAGGGGGCCGCAACCAGCCCCAGCATTTT
>TRBD1|TRBJ2-4|-|TRBV6-5
CASRTGVGAKNIQYF
TGTGCCAGCAGGACAGGGGTCGGAGCCAAAAACATTCAGTACTTC
>TRBD1|TRBJ2-1|-|TRBV6-5
CASRKGTGVNEQFF
TGTGCCAGCAGGAAAGGGACAGGGGTCAATGAGCAGTTCTTC
>TRBD2|TRBJ2-3|-|TRBV5-1
CASSPGLAGSTDTQYF
TGCGCCAGCAGCCCGGGACTAGCGGGATCCACAGATACGCAGTATTTT
>-|TRBJ1-1|-|TRBV19
CASRARGEGDTEAFF
TGTGCCAGTAGGGCTCGGGGGGAAGGGGACACTGAAGCTTTCTTT
>-|TRBJ1-4|-|TRBV4-3
CASSPSGLGGNEKLFF
TGCGCCAGCAGCCCCTCGGGCCTTGGGGGGAATGAAAAACTGTTTTTT
>TRBD2|TRBJ2-3|-|TRBV6-2/TRBV6-3
CASSYSGGATDTQYF
TGTGCCAGCAGTTACAGCGGGGGGGCCACAGATACGCAGTATTTT
>TRBD1|TRBJ2-5|once|TRBV6-1
CASSDRGRQETQYF
TGTGCCAGCAGTGACAGGGGGCGGCAAGAGACCCAGTACTTC
>TRBD2|TRBJ2-3|-|TRBV27
CASRGGRLAGISTDTQYF
TGTGCCAGCAGGGGGGGGCGACTAGCGGGGATAAGCACAGATACGCAGTATTTT
>TRBD2|TRBJ2-1|once|TRBV19
CASSPGTSGNNEQFF
TGTGCCAGTAGTCCCGGGACTAGCGGAAACAATGAGCAGTTCTTC
>-|TRBJ2-1|-|TRBV18
CASSFLGAGESYNEQFF
TGTGCCAGCTCATTCTTGGGGGCGGGAGAGTCCTACAATGAGCAGTTCTTC
>TRBD2|TRBJ2-5|-|TRBV7-2
CASSTGLAGPQETQYF
TGTGCCAGCAGCACGGGACTAGCGGGGCCCCAAGAGACCCAGTACTTC
>-|TRBJ2-5|-|TRBV11-2
CASSPVLQETQYF
TGTGCCAGCAGCCCGGTATTACAAGAGACCCAGTACTTC
>-|TRBJ1-6|-|TRBV11-1
CASSFTNKSSPLHF
TGTGCCAGCAGCTTTACTAATAAGTCGTCACCCCTCCACTTT
>-|TRBJ2-2|-|TRBV9
CASSPRAGLNTGELFF
TGTGCCAGCAGCCCAAGGGCGGGACTGAACACCGGGGAGCTGTTTTTT
>TRBD2|TRBJ2-1|-|TRBV10-2
CASSMTSGSVNEQFF
TGCGCCAGCAGTATGACTAGCGGGAGCGTCAATGAGCAGTTCTTC
>TRBD2|TRBJ2-7|-|TRBV29-1
CSVEWPRGGFEQYF
TGCAGCGTTGAATGGCCCCGGGGGGGGTTCGAGCAGTACTTC
>TRBD2|TRBJ2-7|few|TRBV11-2
CASSLDSGSYEQYF
TGTGCCAGCAGCTTAGATAGCGGGTCCTACGAGCAGTACTTC
>-|TRBJ2-5|-|TRBV19
CASSIRLGPSQYF
TGTGCCAGTAGTATTCGCCTTGGCCCAAGCCAGTACTTC
>TRBD1|TRBJ2-1|-|TRBV7-2
CASSLDRDRVGNEQFF
TGTGCCAGCAGCTTAGACCGGGACAGGGTAGGCAATGAGCAGTTCTTC
>-|TRBJ2-3|-|TRBV11-2
CASSSGVRATDTQYF
TGTGCCAGCAGCTCGGGGGTTAGGGCCACAGATACGCAGTATTTT
>-|TRBJ2-7|-|TRBV12-3/TRBV12-4
CASSPSGTYEQYF
TGTGCCAGCAGTCCCAGCGGAACCTACGAGCAGTACTTC
>-|TRBJ2-1|-|TRBV7-3
CASSLKGGDEQFF
TGTGCCAGCAGCTTAAAAGGCGGAGATGAGCAGTTCTTC
>-|TRBJ1-1|-|TRBV3-1/TRBV3-2
CASSQDPGPTEAFF
TGTGCCAGCAGCCAAGATCCGGGTCCCACTGAAGCTTTCTTT
>-|TRBJ2-3|few|TRBV27
CASSPTQGSSTDTQYF
TGTGCCAGCAGTCCCACCCAGGGGAGTAGCACAGATACGCAGTATTTT
>-|TRBJ1-2|-|TRBV5-1
CASSLDLWDKPYGYTF
TGCGCCAGCAGCTTGGATCTCTGGGACAAGCCGTATGGCTACACCTTC
>TRBD2|TRBJ2-7|-|TRBV30
CAWSGVAGAVYEQYF
TGTGCCTGGAGTGGGGTAGCGGGAGCTGTATACGAGCAGTACTTC
>-|TRBJ1-2|-|TRBV3-1/TRBV3-2
CASSQSRRAPIF
TGTGCCAGCAGCCAATCCCGGCGGGCGCCTATCTTC
>-|TRBJ2-3|-|TRBV19
CASSSTGGLTDTQYF
TGTGCCAGTAGCAGCACTGGGGGACTCACAGATACGCAGTATTTT
>TRBD2|TRBJ2-3|-|TRBV28
CASSFRTSRYTQYF
TGTGCCAGCAGTTTCCGGACTAGTAGGTATACGCAGTATTTT
>-|TRBJ2-7|once|TRBV19
CASSKGDSYEQYF
TGTGCCAGTAGTAAGGGGGACTCCTACGAGCAGTACTTC
>-|TRBJ1-1|-|TRBV6-5
CASRASGRNTEAFF
TGTGCCAGTAGGGCATCGGGAAGGAACACTGAAGCTTTCTTT
>TRBD1|TRBJ1-2|-|TRBV6-4
CASSITGTGVYGYTF
TGTGCCAGCAGCATCACCGGGACAGGGGTCTATGGCTACACCTTC
>TRBD1|TRBJ1-2|-|TRBV27
CASRTRTGPDYGYTF
TGTGCCAGCAGGACACGGACAGGACCCGACTATGGCTACACCTTC
>-|TRBJ1-1|-|TRBV7-2
CASSSNRGTEAFF
TGTGCCAGCAGCTCGAACCGGGGCACTGAAGCTTTCTTT